The clone carrying this T cell receptor (beta chain) was observed at least ten times. Its target is unknown. This CDR3 comprises 15 residues. V shed 5 bases and J 5 bases; nucleotides not matched to a gene: 8. This sample stems from a study of T cells in Graves' hyperthyroidism and ophthalmopathy. Study-wide points: Ophthalmopathy prediction by the model preceded onset by a median about 6 months.

Amplification of TCR beta CDR3 regions used RNA as the template. The TCR CDR3 was amplified in a first-round RT-PCR using the HTBI primer set. TCRdb re-derived calls from the multiplex PCR reads in MiXCR, one entry per CDR3 protein. This sample has about 270,000 distinct CDR3 sequences, with roughly 22% found just once. The sample consisted of blood. This chain links TRBV12-3 or TRBV12-4 with TRBJ1-5; 8 nucleotides line up with TRBD1. The TCR comes from a man aged 25 to 40 with Graves' ophthalmopathy. CDR3 in amino acids: CASSNSGTGHQPQHF. CDR3 nucleotide sequence: TGTGCCAGCAGTAACTCCGGGACAGGACATCAGCCCCAGCATTTT.